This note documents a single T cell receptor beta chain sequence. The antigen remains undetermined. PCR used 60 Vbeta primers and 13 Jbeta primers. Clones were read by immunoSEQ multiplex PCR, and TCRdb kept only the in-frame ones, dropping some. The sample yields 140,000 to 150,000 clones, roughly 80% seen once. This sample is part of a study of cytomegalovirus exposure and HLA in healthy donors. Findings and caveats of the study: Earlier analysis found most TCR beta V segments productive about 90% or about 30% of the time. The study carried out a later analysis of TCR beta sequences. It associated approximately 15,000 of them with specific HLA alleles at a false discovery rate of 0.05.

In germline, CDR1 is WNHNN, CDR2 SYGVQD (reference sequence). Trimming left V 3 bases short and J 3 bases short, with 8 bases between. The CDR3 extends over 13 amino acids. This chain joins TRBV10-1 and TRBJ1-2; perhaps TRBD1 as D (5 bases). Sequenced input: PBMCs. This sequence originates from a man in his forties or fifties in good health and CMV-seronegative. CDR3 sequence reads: CASSDRVDYGYTF. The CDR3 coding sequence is TGCGCCAGCAGTGACAGGGTCGACTATGGCTACACCTTC.